Included here is one T cell receptor beta chain sequence, with context. The data derive from a study of blood T cell repertoires in COVID-19. Method: immunoSEQ multiplex PCR; TCRdb's copy keeps in-frame clones and lacks some. The table includes under 150,000 clones, around three quarters detected once. This CDR3 spans 12 amino acids. Germline V gene data show CDR1 as MNHEY and CDR2 as SMNVEV (reference sequence). Trimming shortened V by 4 bases and J by 1 base, and 5 bases separated the two germline ends. Sequencing input: peripheral blood. This rearrangement joins TRBV27 to TRBJ2-7; D unresolved. The clonotype was recovered from a man aged 45-65 years with active or convalescent COVID-19. DNA for the CDR3: TGTGCCAGCAGTTCTCTGTCCTACGAGCAGTACTTC. It yields the protein CASSSLSYEQYF.